The clone carrying this T cell receptor beta chain appeared once. An end of the junction differs from the germline gene, which may be a read error. Germline assignment: CDR1 DFQATT and CDR2 SNEGSKA (reference sequence). CDR3 length: 16 amino acids. This sample was taken from a study of T cells in Graves' hyperthyroidism and ophthalmopathy. Researchers took RNA transcripts and amplified the TCR beta CDR3 regions from them. Researchers ran a first-round RT-PCR on the TCR CDR3 using the HTBI primer set. In TCRdb, the multiplex PCR reads were re-called with MiXCR into one record per CDR3 protein. The table has approximately 490,000 distinct CDR3 sequences, approximately 23% seen once.

The sequence was obtained from a woman in her 70s with Graves' ophthalmopathy. The chain employs TRBV20-1 and TRBJ2-1; D is uncertain. The sample comprised blood. CDR3 residues: CSARDRGISSYNEQLF. The DNA of the CDR3 is TGCAGTGCTAGAGATCGAGGAATTAGCTCCTACAATGAGCAGCTCTTC.